This TCR beta chain derives from a study of shared clonotypes between healthy human individuals. Libraries were prepared by immunoSEQ multiplex PCR; TCRdb keeps only in-frame clonotypes and omits some of them. This repertoire shows some 2,000,000 clones, 95% found once; its top ten account for around 0.13%. Material: naive CD4+ T cells sorted from blood. Noted subset: CD45RA+ positively selected. The TCR was taken from a man younger than 30 in good health.

CDR3 sequence reads: CAWKPRDSMSEQYF. In DNA, the CDR3 is TGTGCCTGGAAACCTAGGGACAGTATGAGCGAGCAGTACTTC. The chain carries TRBV30 and TRBJ2-7; 7 nucleotides agree with TRBD1. The germline CDR1 and CDR2 sequences are GTSNPN and SVGIG (reference sequence). The CDR3 has 14 amino acids. J gave up 6 bases and V 4 bases, and 12 bases lay outside the gene matches.